The 3 T cell receptor beta chains below all came from one sample that was sequenced in a study of PD-1 blockade in mismatch repair-deficient tumors. TCRdb keeps only in-frame clones here, not all; method: immunoSEQ multiplex PCR. The sample lists some 130,000 clones; about nine tenths were seen once. The sample was peripheral blood, taken about 17 months after starting pembrolizumab. The receptors derive from an adult with mismatch repair-deficient cancer.

This sequence joins TRBV15 and TRBJ2-2, with 10 bases aligning to TRBD2. The CDR3 is 15 residues long. The V gene end was trimmed by 7 bases and the J gene end by 4 bases; junction bases not matched to a gene: 6. CDR1 is LNHNV, CDR2 YYDKDF, per germline (reference sequence). CDR3 residues: CATTTSGRATGELFF. CDR3 sequence (DNA): TGTGCCACCACAACCAGCGGGAGGGCCACCGGGGAGCTGTTTTTT.

The chain employs TRBV27 and TRBJ1-5; TRBD1 aligns across 8 bases. Losses at the gene ends were 0 bases for V and 9 bases for J; bases not matched to a gene: 7. Germline V gene sequence: CDR1 MNHEY, CDR2 SMNVEV (reference sequence). The CDR3 has 15 amino acids. CDR3: CASSLSGTGRGPQHF. The CDR3 DNA sequence: TGTGCCAGCAGTTTATCAGGGACAGGCCGTGGGCCCCAGCATTTT.

This sequence joins TRBV6-1 and TRBJ2-2; D unresolved. With 6 bases removed from V and 2 bases from J, the gap between germline ends came to 10 bases. Per the germline V gene, CDR1 is MNHNS and CDR2 is SASEGT. The CDR3 loop spans 14 amino acids. DNA of the CDR3: TGTGCCAGCAGCCCAATTAGTAACACCGGGGAGCTGTTTTTT. Protein product: CASSPISNTGELFF.